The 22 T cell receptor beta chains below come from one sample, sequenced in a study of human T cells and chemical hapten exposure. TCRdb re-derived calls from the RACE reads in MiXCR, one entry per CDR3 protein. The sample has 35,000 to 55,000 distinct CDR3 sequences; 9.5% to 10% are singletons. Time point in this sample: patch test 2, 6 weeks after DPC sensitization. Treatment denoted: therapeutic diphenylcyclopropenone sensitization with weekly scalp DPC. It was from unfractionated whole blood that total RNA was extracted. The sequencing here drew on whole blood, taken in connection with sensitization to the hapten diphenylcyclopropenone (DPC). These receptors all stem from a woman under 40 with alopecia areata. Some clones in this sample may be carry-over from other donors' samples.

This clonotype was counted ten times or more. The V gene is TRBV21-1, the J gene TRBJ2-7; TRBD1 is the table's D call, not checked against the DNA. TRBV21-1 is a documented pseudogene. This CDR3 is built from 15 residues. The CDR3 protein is CASSSRGRGAYEQYF. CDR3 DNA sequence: TGTGCCAGCAGCTCCAGAGGCAGGGGAGCCTACGAGCAGTACTTC.

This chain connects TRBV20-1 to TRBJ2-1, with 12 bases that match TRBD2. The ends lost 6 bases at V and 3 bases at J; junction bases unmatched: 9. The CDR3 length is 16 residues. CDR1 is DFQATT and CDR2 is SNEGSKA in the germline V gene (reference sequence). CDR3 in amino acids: CSAKTLAGGLYNEQFF. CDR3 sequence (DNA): TGCAGTGCGAAGACTCTAGCGGGGGGGCTCTACAATGAGCAGTTCTTC.

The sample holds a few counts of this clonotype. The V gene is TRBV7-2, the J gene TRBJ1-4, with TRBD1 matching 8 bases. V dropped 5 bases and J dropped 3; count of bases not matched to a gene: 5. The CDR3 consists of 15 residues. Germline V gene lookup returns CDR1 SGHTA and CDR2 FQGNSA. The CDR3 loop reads CASSQQGGANEKLFF. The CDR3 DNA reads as TGTGCCAGCAGCCAACAGGGGGGAGCTAATGAAAAACTGTTTTTT.

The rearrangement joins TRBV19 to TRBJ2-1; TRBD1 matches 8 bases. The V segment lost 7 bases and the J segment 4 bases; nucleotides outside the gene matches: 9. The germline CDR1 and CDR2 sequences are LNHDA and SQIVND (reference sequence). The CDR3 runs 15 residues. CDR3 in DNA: TGTGCCAGTAATACGAGACAGGGGCTATACAATGAGCAGTTCTTC. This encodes CASNTRQGLYNEQFF.

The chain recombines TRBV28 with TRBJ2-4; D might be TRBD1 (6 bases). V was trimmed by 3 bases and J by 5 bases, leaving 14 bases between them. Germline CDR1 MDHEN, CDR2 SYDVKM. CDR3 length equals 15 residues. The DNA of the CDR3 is TGTGCCAGCAGTTTGCCCGGGACAACCCAAAACATTCAGTACTTC. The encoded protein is CASSLPGTTQNIQYF.

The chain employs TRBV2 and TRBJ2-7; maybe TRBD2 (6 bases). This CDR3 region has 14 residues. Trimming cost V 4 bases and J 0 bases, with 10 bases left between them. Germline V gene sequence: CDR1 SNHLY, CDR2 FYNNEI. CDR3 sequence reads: CASSASGLSYEQYF. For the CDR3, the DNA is TGTGCCAGCAGTGCTTCGGGACTCTCCTACGAGCAGTACTTC.

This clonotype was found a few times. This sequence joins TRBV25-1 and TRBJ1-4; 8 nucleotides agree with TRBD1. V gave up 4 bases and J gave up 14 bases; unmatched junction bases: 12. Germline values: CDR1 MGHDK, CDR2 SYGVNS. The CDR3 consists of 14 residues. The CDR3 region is CASSADRAGPGLFF. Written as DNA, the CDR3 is TGTGCCAGCAGTGCGGACAGGGCTGGTCCTGGTCTGTTTTTT.

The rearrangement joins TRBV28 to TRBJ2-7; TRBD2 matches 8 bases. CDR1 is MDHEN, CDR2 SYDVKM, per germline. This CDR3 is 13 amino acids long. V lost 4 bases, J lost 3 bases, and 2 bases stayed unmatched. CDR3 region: CASSSGTSYEQYF. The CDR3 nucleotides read TGTGCCAGCAGTTCCGGGACTAGCTACGAGCAGTACTTC.

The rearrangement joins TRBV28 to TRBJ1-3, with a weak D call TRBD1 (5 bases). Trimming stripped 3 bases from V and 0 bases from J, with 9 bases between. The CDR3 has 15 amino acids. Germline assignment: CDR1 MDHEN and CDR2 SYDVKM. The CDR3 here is CASSFPGNSGNTIYF. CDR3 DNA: TGTGCCAGCAGTTTCCCAGGGAACTCTGGAAACACCATATATTTT. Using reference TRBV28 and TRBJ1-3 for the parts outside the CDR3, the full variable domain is DVKVTQSSRYLVKRTGEKVFLECVQDMDHENMFWYRQDPGLGLRLIYFSYDVKMKEKGDIPEGYSVSREKKERFSLILESASTNQTSMYLCASSFPGNSGNTIYFGEGSWLTVV.

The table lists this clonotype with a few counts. As DNA, the CDR3 is TGTGCCAGCAGCTTTCTTCAGACACCCCGGGAGCTGTTTTTT. Amino acids: CASSFLQTPRELFF. The chain carries TRBV7-2 and TRBJ2-2; D is unresolved. V lost 3 bases and J lost 9, with 14 bases in between. The CDR3 is 14 amino acids. Looked up from germline, CDR1 is SGHTA and CDR2 is FQGNSA.

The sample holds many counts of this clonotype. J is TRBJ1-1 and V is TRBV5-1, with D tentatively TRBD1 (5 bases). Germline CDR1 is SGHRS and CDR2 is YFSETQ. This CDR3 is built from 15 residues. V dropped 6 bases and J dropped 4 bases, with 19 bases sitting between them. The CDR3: CASTAGPKGGTEAFF. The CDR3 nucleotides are TGCGCCAGCACCGCGGGGCCTAAGGGTGGCACTGAAGCTTTCTTT.

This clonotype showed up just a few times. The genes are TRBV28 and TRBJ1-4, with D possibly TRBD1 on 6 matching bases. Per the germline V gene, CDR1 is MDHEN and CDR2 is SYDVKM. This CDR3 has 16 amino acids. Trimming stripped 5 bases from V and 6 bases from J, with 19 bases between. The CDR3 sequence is CASSAKTTRTDEKLFF. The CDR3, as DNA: TGTGCCAGCAGTGCTAAAACGACGCGGACAGATGAAAAACTGTTTTTT.

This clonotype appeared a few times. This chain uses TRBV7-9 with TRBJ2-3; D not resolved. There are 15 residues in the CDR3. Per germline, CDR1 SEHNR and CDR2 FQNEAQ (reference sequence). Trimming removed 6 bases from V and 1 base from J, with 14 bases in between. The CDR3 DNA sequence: TGTGCCAGCAGGGGTCCCTTCCTCGGCACAGATACGCAGTATTTT. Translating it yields CASRGPFLGTDTQYF.

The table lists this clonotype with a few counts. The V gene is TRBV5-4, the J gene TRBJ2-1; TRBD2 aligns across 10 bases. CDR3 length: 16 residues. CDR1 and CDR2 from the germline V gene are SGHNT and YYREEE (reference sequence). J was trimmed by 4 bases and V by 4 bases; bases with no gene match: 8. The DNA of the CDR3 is TGTGCCAGCAGCATGTCTCAGCGGGGGGGTTACAATGAGCAGTTCTTC. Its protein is CASSMSQRGGYNEQFF.

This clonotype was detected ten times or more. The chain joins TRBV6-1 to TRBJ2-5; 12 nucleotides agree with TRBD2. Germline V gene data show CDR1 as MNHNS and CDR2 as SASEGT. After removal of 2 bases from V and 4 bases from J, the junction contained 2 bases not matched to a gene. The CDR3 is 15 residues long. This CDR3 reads CASSELAGGPETQYF. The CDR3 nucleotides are TGTGCCAGCAGTGAACTAGCGGGGGGGCCAGAGACCCAGTACTTC.

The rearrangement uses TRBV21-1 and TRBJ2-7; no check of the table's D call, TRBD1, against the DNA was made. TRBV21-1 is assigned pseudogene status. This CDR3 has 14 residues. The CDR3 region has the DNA TGTGCCAGCAGCAACCGGGACAGGGGGTACGAGCAGTACTTC. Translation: CASSNRDRGYEQYF.

The CDR3 here is CATSGGLADTQYF. The CDR3 coding sequence is TGTGCCACCAGTGGTGGGCTAGCAGATACGCAGTATTTT. This rearrangement joins TRBV24-1 to TRBJ2-3; no clear D gene. Trimming left V 5 bases short and J 4 bases short, with 9 bases between. Germline loops: CDR1 KGHDR, CDR2 SFDVKD. The CDR3 totals 13 residues.

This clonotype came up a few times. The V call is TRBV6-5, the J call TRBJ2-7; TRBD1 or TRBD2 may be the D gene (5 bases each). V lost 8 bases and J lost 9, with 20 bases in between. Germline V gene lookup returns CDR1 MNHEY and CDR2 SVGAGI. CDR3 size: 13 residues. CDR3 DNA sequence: TGTGCCAGCGTTGGGGACCGTCGGGGTGTGCAGTACTTC. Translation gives CASVGDRRGVQYF.

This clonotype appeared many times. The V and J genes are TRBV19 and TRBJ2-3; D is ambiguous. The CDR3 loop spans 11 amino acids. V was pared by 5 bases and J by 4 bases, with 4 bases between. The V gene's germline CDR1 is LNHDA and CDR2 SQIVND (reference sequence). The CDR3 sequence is CASSSADTQYF. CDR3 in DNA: TGTGCCAGTAGTTCCGCAGATACGCAGTATTTT.

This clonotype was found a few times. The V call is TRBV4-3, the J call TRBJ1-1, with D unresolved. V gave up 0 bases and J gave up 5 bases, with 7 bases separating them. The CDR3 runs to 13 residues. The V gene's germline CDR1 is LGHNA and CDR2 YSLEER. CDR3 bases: TGCGCCAGCAGCCAAGAGGCCGAGACTGAAGCTTTCTTT. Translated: CASSQEAETEAFF.

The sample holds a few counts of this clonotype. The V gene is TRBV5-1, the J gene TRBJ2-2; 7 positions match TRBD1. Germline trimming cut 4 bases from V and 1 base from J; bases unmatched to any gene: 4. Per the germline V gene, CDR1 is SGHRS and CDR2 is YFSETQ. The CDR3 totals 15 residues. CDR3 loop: CASSRTGLNTGELFF. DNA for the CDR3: TGCGCCAGCAGCCGGACAGGATTGAACACCGGGGAGCTGTTTTTT.

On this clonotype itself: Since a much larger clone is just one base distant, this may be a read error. The CDR3 bases are TGTGCCACCAGCAGTGGACAGGGGTACGAGCAGTACTTC. Residues: CATSSGQGYEQYF. J is TRBJ2-7 and V is TRBV15, with 9 positions matching TRBD1. Looked up from germline, CDR1 is LNHNV and CDR2 is YYDKDF (reference sequence). Losses at the gene ends were 3 bases for V and 4 bases for J; bases not matched to a gene: 1. The CDR3 is 13 amino acids.